These 17 T cell receptor beta chains originate from one sample sequenced in a study of Tregs in tolerant kidney transplant recipients. Mixed chimerism was transient after nonmyeloablative marrow transplants from related graft donors. TCRdb's copy holds only in-frame clones and misses some; the assay was immunoSEQ multiplex PCR. Found here are 50,000 to 55,000 clones, around 93% of them singletons; the top ten hold around 15%. The specimen was CD8+ T cells from blood (PBMCs), collected 24 months after the transplant. Receptors originate from a human patient who received a combined kidney and bone marrow transplant. T cells may partly derive from the graft donor.

The chain uses TRBV1 and TRBJ2-1; the table's TRBD2 call for D was not verified on the DNA. TRBV1 is termed a pseudogene. The CDR3 has 15 residues. CDR3 region: CTSNPGAGGPNEQFF. CDR3 DNA: TGCACCAGCAACCCGGGGGCGGGAGGGCCCAATGAGCAGTTCTTC.

As for this clone: Other DNA sequences in the same sample also yield this CDR3. CDR3 coding DNA: TGCGCCAGCAGCCAACAGCGACTAGCGGGAATCTCCTACAATGAGCAGTTCTTC. Translated: CASSQQRLAGISYNEQFF. V gene TRBV4-3 combines with J gene TRBJ2-1, with 11 bases that match TRBD2. The germline gives CDR1 LGHNA, CDR2 YSLEER. This CDR3 spans 18 amino acids. J was trimmed by 0 bases and V by 2 bases; bases with no gene match: 6.

The chain recombines TRBV6-4 with TRBJ2-5; 13 bases are a match to TRBD2. The germline CDR1 and CDR2 sequences are MRHNA and SNTAGT. J lost 4 bases, V lost 5 bases, and 7 bases had no gene match. There are 16 residues in the CDR3. The CDR3 DNA is TGTGCCAGCAGTCGCCCCGGACTAGCGGGAGCAGAGACCCAGTACTTC. Its protein is CASSRPGLAGAETQYF.

V usage is TRBV27 and J usage is TRBJ2-5; no reliable D call. CDR1 and CDR2 from the germline V gene are MNHEY and SMNVEV (reference sequence). V was cut by 10 bases and J by 1 base, with 16 bases left in between. The CDR3 contains 14 residues. The CDR3 loop is CATNPVGSQETQYF. The CDR3 bases are TGTGCCACAAATCCGGTGGGCAGCCAAGAGACCCAGTACTTC.

This CDR3 is CASSLNVQGAEAFF. The CDR3 coding sequence is TGTGCCAGCAGCTTAAATGTGCAGGGGGCTGAAGCTTTCTTT. The chain is built from TRBV7-3 and TRBJ1-1; 7 bases match TRBD1. The length of the CDR3 is 14 residues. Looked up from germline, CDR1 is SGHTA and CDR2 is FQGTGA. Germline trimming cut 1 base from V and 6 bases from J; bases unmatched to any gene: 5.

The chain uses TRBV30 and TRBJ1-1; 10 bases match TRBD1. The germline V gene encodes CDR1 GTSNPN and CDR2 SVGIG (reference sequence). Unmatched junction bases numbered 6, after V lost 5 bases and J lost 6 bases. The CDR3 sequence is 13 residues long. CDR3 region: CAWSWDRGSEAFF. The CDR3 DNA is TGTGCCTGGTCTTGGGACAGGGGATCTGAAGCTTTCTTT.

The rearrangement uses TRBV5-8 and TRBJ2-7; TRBD2 matches 9 bases. Unmatched junction bases numbered 4, after V lost 2 bases and J lost 1 base. Germline assignment: CDR1 SGHTS and CDR2 YDEGEE. The CDR3 is 15 residues long. The chain's CDR3 is CASSLGLAKSYEQYF. In nucleotides, the CDR3 is TGTGCCAGCAGCTTAGGACTAGCGAAATCCTACGAGCAGTACTTC.

This chain connects TRBV2 to TRBJ2-7; no clear D. CDR3 length equals 14 residues. Germline CDR1 reads SNHLY; CDR2 reads FYNNEI. Deletions cut 7 bases from V and 2 bases from J, with 15 bases between. The CDR3 reads CASISERDTYEQYF. The CDR3 DNA sequence: TGTGCCAGCATTTCTGAAAGAGACACCTACGAGCAGTACTTC.

In regard to this clone: One end of the junction does not line up with germline, which may come from a read error. J is TRBJ2-2 and V is TRBV27, with a tentative D call TRBD1 (7 bases). Germline assignment: CDR1 MNHEY and CDR2 SMNVEV (reference sequence). CDR3 length equals 16 residues. The CDR3 protein is CASSPDRELYTGGLFF. DNA of the CDR3: TGTGCCAGCAGCCCTGACAGGGAATTATACACCGGGGGGCTGTTTTTT.

The rearrangement links TRBV9 to TRBJ1-2; 12 bases line up with TRBD1. The CDR3 is 15 residues long. The germline CDR1 and CDR2 sequences are SGDLS and YYNGEE. J was trimmed by 6 bases and V by 1 base; bases with no gene match: 4. The DNA of the CDR3 is TGTGCCAGCAGCGTATGGGGGACAGGGGGCAATGGCTACACCTTC. Protein sequence: CASSVWGTGGNGYTF.

The rearrangement uses TRBV4-3 and TRBJ2-7; D is possibly TRBD1 (6 bases). The CDR3 has 15 amino acids. The V gene's germline CDR1 is LGHNA and CDR2 YSLEER. The V and J ends lost 2 bases and 0 bases respectively, with 11 bases between them. This chain's CDR3 is CASSQTRDTSYEQYF. Here the CDR3 DNA reads TGCGCCAGCAGCCAAACAAGGGACACCTCCTACGAGCAGTACTTC.

This chain's CDR3 is CAWSVRAYEQYF. The DNA of the CDR3 is TGTGCCTGGAGTGTCCGTGCCTACGAGCAGTACTTC. This chain connects TRBV30 to TRBJ2-7; no clear D gene. The V and J ends lost 0 bases and 2 bases respectively, with 5 bases between them. The CDR3 has 12 residues. From germline, CDR1 is GTSNPN and CDR2 SVGIG (reference sequence).

This clone showed up just a few times. Other DNA sequences in the same sample also yield this CDR3. The chain recombines TRBV4-3 with TRBJ1-6; possible D gene TRBD1, 5 bases. The CDR3 totals 15 residues. From germline, CDR1 is LGHNA and CDR2 YSLEER. Trimming pared 1 base from V and 7 bases from J, leaving 11 bases between. DNA of the CDR3: TGCGCCAGCAGCCAAGTTGGGGCAGGGAATTCACCCCTCCACTTT. As protein: CASSQVGAGNSPLHF.

The rearrangement links TRBV6-4 to TRBJ1-3, with D possibly TRBD1 on 5 matching bases. The CDR3 totals 14 residues. CDR1 is MRHNA and CDR2 is SNTAGT in the germline V gene. V lost 6 bases and J lost 4, with 13 bases in between. CDR3 in amino acids: CASRGRDVGNTIYF. DNA of the CDR3: TGTGCCAGCAGAGGGCGGGACGTCGGAAACACCATATATTTT.

The genes are TRBV5-6 and TRBJ2-7; D gene uncertain. CDR3 size: 12 residues. Trimming took 1 base from V and 2 from J, leaving 4 bases between them. Germline V lookup: CDR1 SGHDT, CDR2 YYEEEE. This CDR3 is CASSLYTYEQYF. Here the CDR3 DNA reads TGTGCCAGCAGCTTGTATACCTACGAGCAGTACTTC.

This clone was counted between two and nine times. The chain employs TRBV27 and TRBJ1-5; 8 nucleotides align to TRBD1. CDR1 is MNHEY and CDR2 is SMNVEV in the germline V gene (reference sequence). Trimming at V came to 5 bases and at J to 11 bases, leaving 17 bases not matched to a gene. This CDR3 has 16 residues. This CDR3 is CASSPGQGPLVLAQHF. CDR3 coding DNA: TGTGCCAGCAGTCCCGGACAGGGCCCCCTTGTTTTGGCCCAGCATTTT.

The rearrangement joins TRBV28 to TRBJ2-1, with 10 bases aligning to TRBD1. The V gene end was trimmed by 0 bases and the J gene end by 0 bases; junction bases not matched to a gene: 11. Germline V gene lookup returns CDR1 MDHEN and CDR2 SYDVKM. The CDR3 has 20 amino acids. This CDR3 reads CASSLWGQGLLLSSYNEQFF. The CDR3 DNA is TGTGCCAGCAGTTTATGGGGACAGGGGCTACTTTTGAGCTCCTACAATGAGCAGTTCTTC.